The clone carrying this T cell receptor (beta chain) was seen more than once but under ten times. The sequencing template was cDNA reverse transcribed from extracted RNA. The table came from immunoSEQ multiplex PCR; TCRdb's copy has only in-frame clones and leaves some out. The repertoire holds approximately 200,000 clones, with roughly two fifths as singletons. The CDR3 contains 12 residues. Germline assignment: CDR1 MDHEN and CDR2 SYDVKM. Trimming left V 4 bases short and J 3 bases short, with 6 bases between. This entry comes from a study of CD8+ T cells in alopecia areata. Treatment noted: oral pan-JAK inhibitor, 5-10 mg twice daily. Alopecia areata patients gave lesional scalp punch biopsies and peripheral blood samples.

The V gene is TRBV28, the J gene TRBJ1-1; D remains ambiguous. This TCR derives from a human donor with alopecia areata. Sample: CD4+ T cells sorted from blood, taken around week 36, from a patient treated with tofacitinib. CDR3 nucleotides: TGTGCCAGCAGTTATAGCTACACTGAAGCTTTCTTT. This sequence encodes CASSYSYTEAFF.